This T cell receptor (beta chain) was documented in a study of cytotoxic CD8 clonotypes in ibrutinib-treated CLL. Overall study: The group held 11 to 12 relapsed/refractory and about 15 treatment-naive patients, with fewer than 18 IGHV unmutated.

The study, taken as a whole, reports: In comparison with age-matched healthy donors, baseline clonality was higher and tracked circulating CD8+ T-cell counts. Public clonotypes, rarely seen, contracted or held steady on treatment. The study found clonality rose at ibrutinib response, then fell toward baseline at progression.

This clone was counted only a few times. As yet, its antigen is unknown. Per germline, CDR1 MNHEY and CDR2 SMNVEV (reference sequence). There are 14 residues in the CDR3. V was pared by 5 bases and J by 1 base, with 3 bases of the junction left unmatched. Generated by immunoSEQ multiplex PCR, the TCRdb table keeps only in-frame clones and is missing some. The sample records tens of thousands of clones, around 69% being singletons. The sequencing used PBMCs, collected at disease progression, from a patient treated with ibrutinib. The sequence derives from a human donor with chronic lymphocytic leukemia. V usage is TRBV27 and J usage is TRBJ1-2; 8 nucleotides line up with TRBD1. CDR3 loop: CASSRQGLNYGYTF. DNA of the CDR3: TGTGCCAGCAGTCGACAGGGGCTTAACTATGGCTACACCTTC.